The 29 T cell receptor beta chains listed next were all sequenced from one sample in a study of T-cell reconstitution after alpha-beta-depleted transplantation in children. Unique molecular identifiers were used in preparing the TCRbeta library. TCRdb recomputed calls from the PCR reads with MiXCR, one row per CDR3 protein. The sample lists approximately 400,000 distinct CDR3 sequences; 11% were seen once. The input for sequencing was PBMCs from the stem cell graft donor, taken from the stem cell graft. The source of these receptors is a human donor who donated a stem cell graft to a child with acute myeloid leukemia.

The gene calls are TRBV20-1 and TRBJ2-3; D ambiguous. Germline CDR1 is DFQATT and CDR2 is SNEGSKA (reference sequence). There are 12 residues in the CDR3. With 3 bases removed from V and 4 bases from J, the gap between germline ends came to 8 bases. CDR3 in amino acids: CSARITSDTQYF. In DNA, the CDR3 is TGCAGTGCTAGGATAACCTCAGATACGCAGTATTTT.

A few counts support this clonotype. This chain connects TRBV4-3 to TRBJ2-5, with D perhaps TRBD2 (6 bases). Between the trimmed V and J ends, which lost 7 bases and 0 bases, there was a span of 15 bases. Germline V lookup: CDR1 LGHNA, CDR2 YSLEER. CDR3 length: 15 residues. The chain's CDR3 is CASTQGRGYQETQYF. The CDR3 bases are TGCGCCAGCACCCAGGGTCGGGGGTACCAAGAGACCCAGTACTTC.

The rearrangement uses TRBV20-1 and TRBJ2-3; no clear D. This CDR3 contains 12 residues. Looked up from germline, CDR1 is DFQATT and CDR2 is SNEGSKA (reference sequence). Trimming took 4 bases from V and 5 from J, leaving 10 bases between them. The CDR3 is CSAMGSRDTQYF. DNA for the CDR3: TGCAGTGCTATGGGATCGAGAGATACGCAGTATTTT.

V gene TRBV20-1 combines with J gene TRBJ2-7; D is possibly TRBD2 (6 bases). V gave up 0 bases and J gave up 0 bases, with 15 bases separating them. The CDR3 sequence is 16 residues long. CDR1 and CDR2 from the germline V gene are DFQATT and SNEGSKA (reference sequence). CDR3 amino acids: CSARDIGRGNSYEQYF. The CDR3 DNA reads as TGCAGTGCTAGAGATATTGGGCGGGGAAACTCCTACGAGCAGTACTTC.

This clonotype was observed at least ten times. The genes are TRBV5-6 and TRBJ2-4; D remains unclear. With 4 bases removed from V and 0 bases from J, the gap between germline ends came to 5 bases. CDR1 and CDR2 from the germline V gene are SGHDT and YYEEEE. The length of the CDR3 is 13 residues. The CDR3 region is CASSSIAKNIQYF. In nucleotides, the CDR3 is TGTGCCAGCAGCAGTATAGCCAAAAACATTCAGTACTTC.

The chain carries TRBV20-1 and TRBJ1-1; no reliable D call. CDR3 length: 17 residues. Germline lookup yields CDR1 DFQATT and CDR2 SNEGSKA (reference sequence). The ends were cut back, 0 bases at V and 0 bases at J, with 17 bases in the middle. The CDR3: CSARDYEGSGMNTEAFF. In nucleotides, the CDR3 is TGCAGTGCTAGAGATTATGAAGGGAGCGGAATGAACACTGAAGCTTTCTTT.

Concerning this clonotype: Given a much more abundant clone one base away, this may be a read error. The chain recombines TRBV3-1 with TRBJ2-2, with D tentatively TRBD1 (5 bases). Germline loops: CDR1 LGHDT, CDR2 YNNKEL (reference sequence). This CDR3 spans 17 amino acids. With 7 bases removed from V and 1 base from J, the gap between germline ends came to 19 bases. The CDR3 DNA reads TGTGCCAGCACTCGGTATAGGCAGGGATGGAACACCGGGGAGCTGTTTTTT. This gives the protein CASTRYRQGWNTGELFF.

This clonotype was seen many times. The chain is built from TRBV4-3 and TRBJ1-2; maybe TRBD1 (6 bases). Germline lookup yields CDR1 LGHNA and CDR2 YSLEER. The ends were cut back, 1 base at V and 2 bases at J, with 20 bases in the middle. The CDR3 runs to 18 residues. The CDR3 is CASSQAPGAWYPNYGYTF. CDR3 coding DNA: TGCGCCAGCAGCCAAGCCCCAGGGGCCTGGTACCCAAACTATGGCTACACCTTC.

In its sample, this clonotype was seen a few times. This chain joins TRBV14 and TRBJ1-1, with D maybe TRBD1 (5 bases). V was trimmed by 5 bases and J by 0 bases, leaving 13 bases between them. The germline gives CDR1 SGHDN, CDR2 FVKESK. CDR3 length: 15 residues. The CDR3 DNA reads TGTGCCAGCAGCGCATCGGGGGGGGTGAACACTGAAGCTTTCTTT. This gives the protein CASSASGGVNTEAFF.

V gene TRBV3-1 combines with J gene TRBJ2-6; TRBD2 might be the D (6 bases). This CDR3 is built from 18 residues. With 0 bases removed from V and 1 base from J, the gap between germline ends came to 13 bases. Germline V CDR1 and CDR2: LGHDT, YNNKEL (reference sequence). Written as DNA, the CDR3 is TGTGCCAGCAGCCAAGAAGGTGGCGGGACGTCTGGGGCCAACGTCCTGACTTTC. This sequence encodes CASSQEGGGTSGANVLTF.

CDR3 sequence (DNA): TGCAGCGTGGTAGGACTAGCGGGAAGCACAGATACGCAGTATTTT. It is translated as CSVVGLAGSTDTQYF. The chain uses TRBV29-1 and TRBJ2-3; TRBD2 matches 12 bases. The CDR3 has 15 amino acids. Losses at the gene ends were 6 bases for V and 0 bases for J; bases not matched to a gene: 4. Germline assignment: CDR1 SQVTM and CDR2 ANQGSEA.

This clonotype was counted at least ten times. The V gene is TRBV10-3, the J gene TRBJ1-2, with D uncertain. Germline CDR1 and CDR2: ENHRY and SYGVKD. Trimming took off 2 bases at V and 4 bases at J, with 8 bases between the two ends. There are 13 residues in the CDR3. The CDR3 reads CAISEGTAYGYTF. CDR3 nucleotide sequence: TGTGCCATCAGTGAGGGTACGGCCTATGGCTACACCTTC.

The J gene is TRBJ2-7, the V gene TRBV19; 11 bases align to TRBD1. Germline CDR1 LNHDA, CDR2 SQIVND (reference sequence). The ends lost 9 bases at V and 5 bases at J; junction bases unmatched: 12. This CDR3 region has 15 residues. The CDR3 sequence: CASSSSGQGAHEQYV. Written as DNA, the CDR3 is TGTGCCAGCTCTAGCTCCGGACAGGGGGCCCACGAGCAGTACGTC.

The chain couples TRBV20-1 to TRBJ2-1; unclear D gene. Germline V gives CDR1 DFQATT, CDR2 SNEGSKA (reference sequence). Trimming cost V 0 bases and J 2 bases, with 11 bases left between them. This CDR3 is 15 amino acids long. CDR3 residues: CSARDMVRPYNEQFF. The CDR3 nucleotides are TGCAGTGCTAGAGATATGGTTCGTCCCTACAATGAGCAGTTCTTC.

This clonotype has only a few counts. This chain connects TRBV7-2 to TRBJ2-4; D ambiguous. The CDR3 runs to 16 residues. V gave up 5 bases and J gave up 0 bases, with 14 bases separating them. Germline V CDR1 and CDR2: SGHTA, FQGNSA. This CDR3 reads CASSPSRLLAKNIQYF. The CDR3 DNA reads TGTGCCAGCAGCCCCTCCAGGCTCCTAGCCAAAAACATTCAGTACTTC. The whole variable domain, filled in from reference TRBV7-2 and TRBJ2-4, reads GAGVSQSPSNKVTEKGKDVELRCDPISGHTALYWYRQSLGQGLEFLIYFQGNSAPDKSGLPSDRFSAERTGGSVSTLTIQRTQQEDSAVYLCASSPSRLLAKNIQYFGAGTRLSVL.

Ten or more counts support this clonotype. The rearrangement links TRBV12-3 or TRBV12-4 to TRBJ2-1, with no clear D. The CDR3 sequence is 13 residues long. Trimming removed 1 base at V and 6 bases at J, with 7 bases between. This chain's CDR3 is CASSLVPTNEQFF. The CDR3 coding sequence is TGTGCCAGCAGTTTAGTTCCAACCAATGAGCAGTTCTTC.

This clonotype was seen a handful of times. The chain couples TRBV6-9 to TRBJ2-5, with D unresolved. Trimming pared 6 bases from V and 2 bases from J, leaving 16 bases between. Germline CDR1 and CDR2: MNHGY and SVAAGI. The CDR3 runs 15 residues. As DNA, the CDR3 is TGTGCCAGCAGCGATCCCCCCAAGGATCAAGAGACCCAGTACTTC. It is translated as CASSDPPKDQETQYF.

There are many counts of this clonotype. The CDR3 DNA follows: TGCGCCAGCAGCCAAGAGGAGGCAGATACGCAGTATTTT. It translates to CASSQEEADTQYF. The rearrangement uses TRBV4-1 and TRBJ2-3; weak D call: TRBD2 (5 bases). CDR3 length: 13 amino acids. Between the trimmed V and J ends, which lost 0 bases and 4 bases, there was a span of 5 bases. Germline lookup yields CDR1 MGHRA and CDR2 YSYEKL.

The chain uses TRBV7-8 and TRBJ2-7, with TRBD2 matching 9 bases. With V trimmed by 6 bases and J by 0 bases, 18 bases remained unmatched. CDR1 and CDR2 (germline): SGHVS, FQNEAQ. This CDR3 has 19 amino acids. The DNA for the CDR3 is TGTGCCAGCAGGTTGCCCGTTAGCGGGAGTCGGCTGAGCTCCTACGAGCAGTACTTC. As protein: CASRLPVSGSRLSSYEQYF.

This clonotype has more than one count but fewer than ten. The V and J genes are TRBV25-1 and TRBJ2-7; D tentatively reads TRBD1 or TRBD2 (5 bases each). CDR1 is MGHDK, CDR2 SYGVNS, per germline. The CDR3 is 11 residues long. The ends were cut back, 6 bases at V and 7 bases at J, with 10 bases in the middle. CDR3 bases: TGTGCCAGCAGGTCCTGGGGGGAGCAGTACTTC. This encodes CASRSWGEQYF.

There are a few counts of this clonotype. The chain combines TRBV27 with TRBJ2-7; 10 positions agree with TRBD1. This CDR3 comprises 14 residues. The germline V gene encodes CDR1 MNHEY and CDR2 SMNVEV (reference sequence). Losses at the gene ends were 3 bases for V and 6 bases for J; bases not matched to a gene: 5. CDR3 loop: CASSFKGTGAEQYF. The CDR3 coding sequence is TGTGCCAGCAGTTTTAAGGGGACAGGGGCCGAGCAGTACTTC.

The chain employs TRBV7-2 and TRBJ2-3, with 7 nucleotides matching TRBD1. V dropped 2 bases and J dropped 1; count of bases not matched to a gene: 6. The CDR3 contains 16 residues. Germline V gives CDR1 SGHTA, CDR2 FQGNSA. Written as DNA, the CDR3 is TGTGCCAGCAGCTTAATCGGGACAGTTGGCACAGATACGCAGTATTTT. This sequence encodes CASSLIGTVGTDTQYF. Combining the CDR3 with reference TRBV7-2 and TRBJ2-3 gives the whole variable domain GAGVSQSPSNKVTEKGKDVELRCDPISGHTALYWYRQSLGQGLEFLIYFQGNSAPDKSGLPSDRFSAERTGGSVSTLTIQRTQQEDSAVYLCASSLIGTVGTDTQYFGPGTRLTVL.

The V gene is TRBV29-1, the J gene TRBJ2-1; D is possibly TRBD1 or TRBD2 (6 bases each). Germline V gene sequence: CDR1 SQVTM, CDR2 ANQGSEA. This CDR3 has 17 residues. V was shortened by 3 bases and J by 6 bases, with 24 bases between the two germline ends. The DNA for the CDR3 is TGCAGCGTTGATGGGCCCGGAGGGGGACTCCGCCCCAATGAGCAGTTCTTC. This translates into CSVDGPGGGLRPNEQFF.

This clonotype occurred many times. The chain joins TRBV5-6 to TRBJ2-7; TRBD1 agrees at 7 bases. The V gene end was trimmed by 0 bases and the J gene end by 1 base; junction bases not matched to a gene: 13. Germline CDR1 reads SGHDT; CDR2 reads YYEEEE. The length of the CDR3 is 18 residues. The chain's CDR3 is CASSLVGTGTVRSYEQYF. CDR3 nucleotide sequence: TGTGCCAGCAGCTTGGTGGGGACCGGGACAGTGAGGTCCTACGAGCAGTACTTC.

This clonotype has a count of ten or more. The chain links TRBV5-1 to TRBJ2-2; D might be TRBD1 or TRBD2, each matching 6 bases. This CDR3 is built from 16 residues. Deletions cut 4 bases from V and 0 bases from J, with 13 bases between. CDR1 SGHRS and CDR2 YFSETQ come from the germline V gene. The CDR3 reads CASSRGGLANTGELFF. The CDR3 bases are TGCGCCAGCAGCCGAGGGGGGCTTGCGAACACCGGGGAGCTGTTTTTT.

This chain joins TRBV7-2 and TRBJ1-1; 7 bases match TRBD1. Germline-derived CDR1 and CDR2 are SGHTA and FQGNSA. Trimming removed 6 bases from V and 1 base from J; junction bases left unmatched: 11. CDR3 size: 16 residues. CDR3 sequence: CASREFADRKNTEAFF. The CDR3 DNA follows: TGTGCCAGCAGAGAATTCGCGGACAGGAAGAACACTGAAGCTTTCTTT.

The chain is built from TRBV20-1 and TRBJ2-2; 10 bases fit TRBD2. The CDR3 contains 15 residues. V was clipped by 5 bases and J by 5 bases; unmatched bases: 8. Germline V gives CDR1 DFQATT, CDR2 SNEGSKA (reference sequence). The CDR3: CSAQLAGVWTGELFF. The CDR3 DNA is TGCAGTGCTCAGCTAGCGGGAGTCTGGACCGGGGAGCTGTTTTTT.

This clonotype appeared many times. The rearrangement joins TRBV5-1 to TRBJ2-5; 8 nucleotides match TRBD2. J gave up 4 bases and V 1 base, and 6 bases lay outside the gene matches. The CDR3 covers 15 residues. Germline-derived CDR1 and CDR2 are SGHRS and YFSETQ. This CDR3 reads CASSLQRGPGETQYF. The CDR3 DNA reads TGCGCCAGCAGCTTGCAGCGGGGGCCGGGAGAGACCCAGTACTTC.

This clonotype has at least ten counts. The chain combines TRBV7-3 with TRBJ2-7; 8 bases match TRBD2. V trimming: 9 bases; J trimming: 0 bases; junction bases outside the gene matches: 1. CDR1 and CDR2 from the germline V gene are SGHTA and FQGTGA. The CDR3 has 12 residues. The CDR3 DNA sequence: TGTGCCAGTGGGACTAGCTCCTACGAGCAGTACTTC. Translating it yields CASGTSSYEQYF.